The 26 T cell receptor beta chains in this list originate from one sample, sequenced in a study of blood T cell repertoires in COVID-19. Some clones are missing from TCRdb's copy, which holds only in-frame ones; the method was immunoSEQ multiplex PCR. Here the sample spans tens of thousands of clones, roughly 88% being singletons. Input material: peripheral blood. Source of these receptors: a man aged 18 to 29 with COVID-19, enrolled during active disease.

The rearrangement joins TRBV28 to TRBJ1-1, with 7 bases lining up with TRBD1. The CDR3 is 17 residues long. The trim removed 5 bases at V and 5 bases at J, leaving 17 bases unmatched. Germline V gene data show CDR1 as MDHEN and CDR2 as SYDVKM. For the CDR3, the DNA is TGTGCCAGCAGTCCACTGGGCGGAAGGGGGCGGTGGACTGAAGCTTTCTTT. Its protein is CASSPLGGRGRWTEAFF.

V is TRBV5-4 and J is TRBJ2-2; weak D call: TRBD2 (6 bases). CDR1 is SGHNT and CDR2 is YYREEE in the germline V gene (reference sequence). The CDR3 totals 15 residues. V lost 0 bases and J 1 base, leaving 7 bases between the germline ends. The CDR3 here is CASSLDGGNTGELFF. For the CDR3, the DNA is TGTGCCAGCAGCTTGGACGGGGGGAACACCGGGGAGCTGTTTTTT.

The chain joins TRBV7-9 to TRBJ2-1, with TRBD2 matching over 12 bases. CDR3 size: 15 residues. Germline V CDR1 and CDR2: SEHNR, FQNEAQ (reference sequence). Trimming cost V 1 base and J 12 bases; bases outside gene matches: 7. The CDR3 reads CASSLGARLAGAQFF. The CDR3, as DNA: TGTGCCAGCAGCTTAGGGGCGCGACTAGCGGGAGCGCAGTTCTTC.

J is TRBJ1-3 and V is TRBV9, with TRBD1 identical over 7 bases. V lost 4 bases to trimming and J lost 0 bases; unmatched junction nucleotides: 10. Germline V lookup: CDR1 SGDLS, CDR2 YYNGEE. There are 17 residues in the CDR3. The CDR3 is CASSKTGTANSGNTIYF. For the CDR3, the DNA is TGTGCCAGCAGCAAAACCGGGACAGCCAACTCTGGAAACACCATATATTTT.

The CDR3 is CASSRGQGINSPLHF. Here the CDR3 DNA reads TGTGCCAGCAGCCGTGGACAGGGGATCAATTCACCCCTCCACTTT. V is TRBV5-4 and J is TRBJ1-6, with 9 bases lining up with TRBD1. CDR1 and CDR2 from the germline V gene are SGHNT and YYREEE (reference sequence). The CDR3 is 15 amino acids. Germline trimming cut 4 bases from V and 7 bases from J; bases unmatched to any gene: 6.

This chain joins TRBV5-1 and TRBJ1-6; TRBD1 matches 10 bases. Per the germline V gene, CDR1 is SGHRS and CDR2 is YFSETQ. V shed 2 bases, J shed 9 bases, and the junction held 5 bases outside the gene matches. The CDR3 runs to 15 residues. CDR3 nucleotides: TGCGCCAGCAGCTTAGCCGACAGGGGGCTTTCACCCCTCCACTTT. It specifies CASSLADRGLSPLHF.

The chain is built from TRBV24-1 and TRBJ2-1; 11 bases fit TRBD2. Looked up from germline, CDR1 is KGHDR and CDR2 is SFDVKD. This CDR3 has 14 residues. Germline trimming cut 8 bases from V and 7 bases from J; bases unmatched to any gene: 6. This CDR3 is CATMGLAGGNEQFF. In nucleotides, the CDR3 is TGTGCCACCATGGGGCTAGCGGGAGGAAATGAGCAGTTCTTC.

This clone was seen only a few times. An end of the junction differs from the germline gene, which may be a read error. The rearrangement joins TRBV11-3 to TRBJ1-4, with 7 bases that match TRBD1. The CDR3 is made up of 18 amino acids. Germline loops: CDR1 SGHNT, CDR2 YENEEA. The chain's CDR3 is CASSLGRLGDRANEKLLF. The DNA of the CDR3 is TGTGCCAGCAGCTTAGGGAGGTTAGGTGACAGGGCAAACGAAAAACTGCTTTTT.

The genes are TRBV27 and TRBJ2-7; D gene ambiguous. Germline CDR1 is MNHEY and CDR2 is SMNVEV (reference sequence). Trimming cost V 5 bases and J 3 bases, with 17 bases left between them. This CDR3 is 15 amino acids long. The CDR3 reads CASSISSWADYEQYF. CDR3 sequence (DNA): TGTGCCAGCAGTATCAGTAGTTGGGCAGACTACGAGCAGTACTTC.

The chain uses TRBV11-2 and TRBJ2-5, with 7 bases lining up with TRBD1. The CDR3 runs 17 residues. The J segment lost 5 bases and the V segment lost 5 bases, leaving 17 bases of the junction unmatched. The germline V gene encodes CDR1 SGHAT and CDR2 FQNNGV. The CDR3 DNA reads TGTGCCAGCAGCCATGGCCGGGGCAGGGGGATTAGGGAGACCCAGTACTTC. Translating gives CASSHGRGRGIRETQYF. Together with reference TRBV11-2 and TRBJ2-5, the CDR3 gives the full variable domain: EAGVAQSPRYKIIEKRQSVAFWCNPISGHATLYWYQQILGQGPKLLIQFQNNGVVDDSQLPKDRFSAERLKGVDSTLKIQPAKLEDSAVYLCASSHGRGRGIRETQYFGPGTRLLVL.

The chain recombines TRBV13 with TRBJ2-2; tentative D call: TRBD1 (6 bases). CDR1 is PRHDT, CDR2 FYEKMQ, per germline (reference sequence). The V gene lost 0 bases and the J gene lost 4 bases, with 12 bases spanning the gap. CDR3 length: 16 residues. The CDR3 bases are TGTGCCAGCAGCTTAGGCACAGGGTCGGGCACCGGGGAGCTGTTTTTT. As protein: CASSLGTGSGTGELFF.

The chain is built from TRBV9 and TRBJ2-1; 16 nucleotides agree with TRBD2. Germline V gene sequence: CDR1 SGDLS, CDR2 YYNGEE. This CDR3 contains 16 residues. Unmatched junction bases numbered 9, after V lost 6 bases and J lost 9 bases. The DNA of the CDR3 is TGTGCCAGCACGCGATTCGGGACTAGCGGGAGGGCTGAGCAGTTCTTC. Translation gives CASTRFGTSGRAEQFF.

CDR3 nucleotides: TGTGCCACCCAGATTGGCACTGAAGCTTTCTTT. It yields the protein CATQIGTEAFF. This rearrangement joins TRBV24-1 to TRBJ1-1; D is uncertain. V was pared by 9 bases and J by 4 bases, with 8 bases between. This CDR3 has 11 amino acids. Looked up from germline, CDR1 is KGHDR and CDR2 is SFDVKD.

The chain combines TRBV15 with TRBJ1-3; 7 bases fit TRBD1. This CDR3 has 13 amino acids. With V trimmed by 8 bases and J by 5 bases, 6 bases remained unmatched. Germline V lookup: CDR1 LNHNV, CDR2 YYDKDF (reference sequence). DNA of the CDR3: TGTGCCACCCAGACAGGGACGAGAAACACCATATATTTT. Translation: CATQTGTRNTIYF. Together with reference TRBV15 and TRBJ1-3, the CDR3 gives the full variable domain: DAMVIQNPRYQVTQFGKPVTLSCSQTLNHNVMYWYQQKSSQAPKLLFHYYDKDFNNEADTPDNFQSRRPNTSFCFLDIRSPGLGDTAMYLCATQTGTRNTIYFGEGSWLTVV.

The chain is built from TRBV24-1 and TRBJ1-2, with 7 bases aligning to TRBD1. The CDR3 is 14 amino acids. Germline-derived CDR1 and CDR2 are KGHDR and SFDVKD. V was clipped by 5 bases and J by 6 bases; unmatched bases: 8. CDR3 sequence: CATSAIDRDDGYTF. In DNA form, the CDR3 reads TGTGCCACCAGTGCCATCGACAGGGATGATGGCTACACCTTC.

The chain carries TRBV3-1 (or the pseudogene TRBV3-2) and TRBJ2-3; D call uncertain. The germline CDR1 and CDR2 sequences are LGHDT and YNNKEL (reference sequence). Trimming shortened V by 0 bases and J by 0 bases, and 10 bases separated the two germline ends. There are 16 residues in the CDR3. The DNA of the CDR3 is TGTGCCAGCAGCCAAGAATTCCAGTATAGCACAGATACGCAGTATTTT. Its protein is CASSQEFQYSTDTQYF.

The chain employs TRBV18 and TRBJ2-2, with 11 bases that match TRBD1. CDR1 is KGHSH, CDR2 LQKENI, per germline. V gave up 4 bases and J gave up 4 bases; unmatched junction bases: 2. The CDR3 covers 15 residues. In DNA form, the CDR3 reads TGTGCCAGCTCACGGACAGGGGGCCGCACCGGGGAGCTGTTTTTT. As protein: CASSRTGGRTGELFF.

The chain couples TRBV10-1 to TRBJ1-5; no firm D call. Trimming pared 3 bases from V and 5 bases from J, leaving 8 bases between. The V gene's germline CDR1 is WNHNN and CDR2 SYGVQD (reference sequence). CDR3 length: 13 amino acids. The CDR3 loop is CASSDGGDQPQHF. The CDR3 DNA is TGCGCCAGCAGTGATGGCGGGGATCAGCCCCAGCATTTT.

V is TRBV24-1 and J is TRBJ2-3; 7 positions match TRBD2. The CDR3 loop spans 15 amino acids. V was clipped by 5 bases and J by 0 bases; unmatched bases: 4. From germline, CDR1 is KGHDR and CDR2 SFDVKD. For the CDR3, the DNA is TGTGCCACCAGTGCTTGGCGGGGGAGCACAGATACGCAGTATTTT. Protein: CATSAWRGSTDTQYF.

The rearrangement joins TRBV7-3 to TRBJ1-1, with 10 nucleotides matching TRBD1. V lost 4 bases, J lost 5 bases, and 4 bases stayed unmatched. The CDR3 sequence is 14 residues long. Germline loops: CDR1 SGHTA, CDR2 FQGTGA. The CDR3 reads CASSSPGQGTEAFF. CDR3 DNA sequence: TGTGCCAGCAGCTCTCCGGGACAGGGGACTGAAGCTTTCTTT.

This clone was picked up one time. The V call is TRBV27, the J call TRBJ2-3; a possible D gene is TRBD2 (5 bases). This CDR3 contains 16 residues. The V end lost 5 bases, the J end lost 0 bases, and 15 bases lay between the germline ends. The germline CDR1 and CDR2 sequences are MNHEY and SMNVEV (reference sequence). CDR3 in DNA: TGTGCCAGCAGTCCTTCGGGAAGAGCTAGCACAGATACGCAGTATTTT. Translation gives CASSPSGRASTDTQYF.

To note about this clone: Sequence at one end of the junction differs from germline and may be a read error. The CDR3 bases are TGTGCCAGCTCACCACTTGGGACAGGGAATGAAAAACTGCTTTTT. It yields the protein CASSPLGTGNEKLLF. The chain has TRBV18 and TRBJ1-4, with 9 nucleotides matching TRBD1. Per germline, CDR1 KGHSH and CDR2 LQKENI. The CDR3 is made up of 15 amino acids.

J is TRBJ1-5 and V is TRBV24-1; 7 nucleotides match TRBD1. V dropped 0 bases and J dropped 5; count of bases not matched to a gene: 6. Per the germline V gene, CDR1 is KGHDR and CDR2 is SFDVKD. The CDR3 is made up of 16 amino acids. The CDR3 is CATSDLWDRLYQPQHF. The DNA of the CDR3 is TGTGCCACCAGTGATTTGTGGGACAGACTCTATCAGCCCCAGCATTTT.

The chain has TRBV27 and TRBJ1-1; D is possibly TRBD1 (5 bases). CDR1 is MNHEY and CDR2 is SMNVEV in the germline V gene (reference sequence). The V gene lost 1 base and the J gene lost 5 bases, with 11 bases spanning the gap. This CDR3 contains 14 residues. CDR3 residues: CASSLYQGKTEAFF. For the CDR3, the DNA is TGTGCCAGCAGTTTATACCAGGGTAAAACTGAAGCTTTCTTT.

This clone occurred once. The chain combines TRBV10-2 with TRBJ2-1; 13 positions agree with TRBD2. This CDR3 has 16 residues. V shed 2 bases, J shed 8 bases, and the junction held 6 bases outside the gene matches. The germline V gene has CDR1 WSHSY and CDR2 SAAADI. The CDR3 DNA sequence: TGCGCCAGCAGTGAGGGGGGGACTAGCGGGATCGATGAGCAGTTCTTC. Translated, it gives CASSEGGTSGIDEQFF.

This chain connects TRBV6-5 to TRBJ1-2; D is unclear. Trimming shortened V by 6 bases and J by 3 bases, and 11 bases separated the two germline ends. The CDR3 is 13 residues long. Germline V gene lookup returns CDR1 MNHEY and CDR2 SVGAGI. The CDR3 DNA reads TGTGCCAGCAGGCGGGGTAATGACTATGGCTACACCTTC. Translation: CASRRGNDYGYTF.